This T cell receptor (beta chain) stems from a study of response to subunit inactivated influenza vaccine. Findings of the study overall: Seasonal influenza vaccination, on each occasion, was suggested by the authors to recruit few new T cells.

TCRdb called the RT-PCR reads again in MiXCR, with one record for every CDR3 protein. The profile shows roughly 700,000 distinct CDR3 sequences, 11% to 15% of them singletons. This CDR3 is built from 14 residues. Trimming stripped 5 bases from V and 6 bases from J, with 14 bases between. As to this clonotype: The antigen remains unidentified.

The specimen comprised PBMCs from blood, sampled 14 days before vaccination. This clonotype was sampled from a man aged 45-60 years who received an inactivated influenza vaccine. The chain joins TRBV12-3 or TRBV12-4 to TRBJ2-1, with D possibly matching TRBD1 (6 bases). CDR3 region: CASSLNRVSNEQFF. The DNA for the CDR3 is TGTGCCAGCAGTCTCAACAGGGTTAGCAATGAGCAGTTCTTC.